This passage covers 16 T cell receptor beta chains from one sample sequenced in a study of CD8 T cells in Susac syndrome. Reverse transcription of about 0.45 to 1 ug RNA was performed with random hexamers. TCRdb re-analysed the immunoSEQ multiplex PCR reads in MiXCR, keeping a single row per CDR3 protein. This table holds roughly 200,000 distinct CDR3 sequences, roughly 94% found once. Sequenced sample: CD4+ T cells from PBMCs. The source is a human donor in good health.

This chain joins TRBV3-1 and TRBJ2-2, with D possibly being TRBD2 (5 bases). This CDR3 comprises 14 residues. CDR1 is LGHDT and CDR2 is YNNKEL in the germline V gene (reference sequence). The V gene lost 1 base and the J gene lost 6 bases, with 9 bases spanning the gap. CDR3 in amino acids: CASSQGLAAGELFF. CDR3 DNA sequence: TGTGCCAGCAGCCAAGGGCTAGCCGCCGGGGAGCTGTTTTTT.

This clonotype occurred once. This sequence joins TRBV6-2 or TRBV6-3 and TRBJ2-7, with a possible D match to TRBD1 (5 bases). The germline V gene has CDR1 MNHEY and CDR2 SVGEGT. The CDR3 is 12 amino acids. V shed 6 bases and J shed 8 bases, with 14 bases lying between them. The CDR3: CASSVDRDKQYV. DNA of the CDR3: TGTGCCAGCAGCGTCGACAGAGATAAGCAGTACGTC.

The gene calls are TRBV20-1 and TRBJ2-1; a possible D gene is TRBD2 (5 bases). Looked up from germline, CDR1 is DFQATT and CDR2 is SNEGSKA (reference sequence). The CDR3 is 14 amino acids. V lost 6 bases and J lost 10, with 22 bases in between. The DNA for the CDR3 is TGCAGTGCAGAAGCCCCGGGATCGCAGTGGGAGCAGTTCTTC. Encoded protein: CSAEAPGSQWEQFF.

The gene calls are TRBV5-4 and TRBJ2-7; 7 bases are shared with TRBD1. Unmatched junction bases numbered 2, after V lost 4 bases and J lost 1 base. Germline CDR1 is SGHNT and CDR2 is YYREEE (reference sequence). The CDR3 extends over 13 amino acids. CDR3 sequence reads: CASSRGQSYEQYV. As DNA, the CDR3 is TGTGCCAGCAGCAGGGGACAGTCCTACGAGCAGTACGTC.

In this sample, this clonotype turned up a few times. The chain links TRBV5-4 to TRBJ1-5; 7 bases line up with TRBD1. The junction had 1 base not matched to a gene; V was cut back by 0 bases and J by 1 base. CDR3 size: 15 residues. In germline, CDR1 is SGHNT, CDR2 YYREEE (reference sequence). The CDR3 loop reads CASSLDRGSNQPQHF. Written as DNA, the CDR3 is TGTGCCAGCAGCTTGGACAGGGGAAGCAATCAGCCCCAGCATTTT.

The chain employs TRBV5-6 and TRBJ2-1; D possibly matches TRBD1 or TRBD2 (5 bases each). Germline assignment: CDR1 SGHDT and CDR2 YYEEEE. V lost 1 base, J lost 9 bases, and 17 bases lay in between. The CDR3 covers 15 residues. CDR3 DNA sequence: TGTGCCAGCAGCTTGTTGGGCCAGGGAGAGAGTGAGCAGTTCTTC. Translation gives CASSLLGQGESEQFF.

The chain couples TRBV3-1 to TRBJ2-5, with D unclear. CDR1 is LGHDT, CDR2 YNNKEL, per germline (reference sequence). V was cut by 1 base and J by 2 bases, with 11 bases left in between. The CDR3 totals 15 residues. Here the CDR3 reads CASSQGPGNQETQYF. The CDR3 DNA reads TGTGCCAGCAGCCAAGGTCCGGGTAATCAAGAGACCCAGTACTTC.

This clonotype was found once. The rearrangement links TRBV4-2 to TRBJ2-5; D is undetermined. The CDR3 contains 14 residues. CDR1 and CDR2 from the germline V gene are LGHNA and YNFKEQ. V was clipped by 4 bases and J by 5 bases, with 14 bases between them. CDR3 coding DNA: TGTGCCAGCAGCCTCCACCCGGGTGGGGAGACCCAGTACTTC. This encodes CASSLHPGGETQYF.

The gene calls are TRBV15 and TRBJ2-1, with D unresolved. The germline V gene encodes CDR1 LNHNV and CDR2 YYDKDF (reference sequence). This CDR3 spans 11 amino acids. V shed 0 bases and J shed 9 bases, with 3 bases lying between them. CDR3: CATSRDLEQFF. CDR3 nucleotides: TGTGCCACCAGCAGAGATCTTGAGCAGTTCTTC.

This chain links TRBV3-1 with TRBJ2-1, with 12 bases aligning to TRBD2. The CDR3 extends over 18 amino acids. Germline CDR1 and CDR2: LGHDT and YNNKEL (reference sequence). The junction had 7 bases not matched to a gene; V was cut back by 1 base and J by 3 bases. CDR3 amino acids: CASSQASLAGGLYNEQFF. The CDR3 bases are TGTGCCAGCAGCCAAGCTTCTCTAGCGGGGGGGCTCTACAATGAGCAGTTCTTC.

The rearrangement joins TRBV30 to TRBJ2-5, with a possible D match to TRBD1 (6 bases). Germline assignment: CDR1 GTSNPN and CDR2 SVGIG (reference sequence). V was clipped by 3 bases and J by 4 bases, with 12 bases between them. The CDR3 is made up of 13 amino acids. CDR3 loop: CAWRPGQLETQYF. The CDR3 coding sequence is TGTGCCTGGAGGCCCGGACAGTTAGAGACCCAGTACTTC.

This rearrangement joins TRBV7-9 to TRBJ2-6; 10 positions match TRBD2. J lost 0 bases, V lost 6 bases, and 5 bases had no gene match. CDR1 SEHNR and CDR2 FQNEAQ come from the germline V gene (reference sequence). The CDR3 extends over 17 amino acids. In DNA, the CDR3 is TGTGCCAGCAGTTGGATAGCGGGAGGCTCTGGGGCCAACGTCCTGACTTTC. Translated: CASSWIAGGSGANVLTF.

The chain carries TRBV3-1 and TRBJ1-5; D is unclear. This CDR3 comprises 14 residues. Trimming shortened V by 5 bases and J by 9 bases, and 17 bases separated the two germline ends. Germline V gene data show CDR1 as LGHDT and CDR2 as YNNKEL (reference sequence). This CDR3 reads CASSWSGSSGPQHF. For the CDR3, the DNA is TGTGCCAGCAGCTGGAGCGGCTCGTCGGGGCCCCAGCATTTT.

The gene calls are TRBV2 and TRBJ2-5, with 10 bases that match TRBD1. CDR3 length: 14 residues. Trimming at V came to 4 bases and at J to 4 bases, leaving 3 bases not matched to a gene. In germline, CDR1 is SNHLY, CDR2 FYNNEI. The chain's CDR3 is CASSVWDRGETQYF. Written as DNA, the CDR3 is TGTGCCAGCAGTGTATGGGACAGGGGAGAGACCCAGTACTTC.

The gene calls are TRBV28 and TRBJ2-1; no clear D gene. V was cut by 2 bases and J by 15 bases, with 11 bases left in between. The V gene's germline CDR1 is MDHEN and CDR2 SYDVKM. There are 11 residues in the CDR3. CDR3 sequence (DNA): TGTGCCAGCAGTTTAAGTATCATCCGGTTCTTC. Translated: CASSLSIIRFF.

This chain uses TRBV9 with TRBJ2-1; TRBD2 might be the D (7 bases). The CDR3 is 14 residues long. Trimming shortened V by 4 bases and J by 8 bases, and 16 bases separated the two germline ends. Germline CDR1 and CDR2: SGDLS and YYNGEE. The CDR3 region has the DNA TGTGCCAGCAGCATTGGGGGGGCGCACTATGAGCAGTTCTTC. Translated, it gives CASSIGGAHYEQFF.